The clone carrying this TCR beta chain was seen just once. Method: immunoSEQ multiplex PCR; TCRdb's copy keeps in-frame clones and lacks some. The table lists some 50,000 clones, roughly four fifths of them singletons. This sample is drawn from a study of radiotherapy plus CTLA-4 blockade in lung cancer. Germline CDR1 LNHDA, CDR2 SQIVND (reference sequence). The V and J ends lost 7 bases and 0 bases respectively, with 16 bases between them. There are 16 residues in the CDR3. Sequenced material: peripheral blood, taken from a patient treated with radiotherapy plus ipilimumab. V usage is TRBV19 and J usage is TRBJ2-1; D is undetermined. This receptor was taken from a human donor with non-small cell lung cancer who had stable disease on radiotherapy plus ipilimumab. CDR3 nucleotide sequence: TGTGCCAGTACCCGGACGTCGGGTAGCTCCTACAATGAGCAGTTCTTC. This encodes CASTRTSGSSYNEQFF.